A single sample is the source of the 19 T cell receptor beta chains below, sequenced in a study of cytomegalovirus exposure and HLA in healthy donors. The PCR ran on 60 Vbeta and 13 Jbeta primers. The repertoire was sequenced with immunoSEQ multiplex PCR; TCRdb's copy has only in-frame clones and lacks some. Of around 140,000 clones in the sample, around 59% were seen once. Sequences were obtained from PBMCs. These receptors originate from a male donor in good health and CMV-seronegative.

The gene calls are TRBV6-6 and TRBJ2-7, with a tentative D call TRBD1 (6 bases). Germline lookup yields CDR1 MNHNY and CDR2 SVGAGI (reference sequence). CDR3 size: 14 residues. V was trimmed by 7 bases and J by 0 bases, leaving 13 bases between them. CDR3 sequence (DNA): TGTGCCAGCACTAACCGGGACATCTCCTACGAGCAGTACTTC. Translated: CASTNRDISYEQYF.

The chain links TRBV19 to TRBJ1-1; D perhaps matches TRBD1 (5 bases). V dropped 7 bases and J dropped 0 bases, with 12 bases sitting between them. This CDR3 has 14 amino acids. CDR1 LNHDA and CDR2 SQIVND come from the germline V gene (reference sequence). The CDR3 protein is CASTRANLNTEAFF. The CDR3 DNA sequence: TGTGCCAGTACCAGGGCCAACCTGAACACTGAAGCTTTCTTT.

This clone has a handful of counts. The V gene is TRBV5-1, the J gene TRBJ1-5, with D maybe TRBD1 (6 bases). This CDR3 region has 14 residues. V gave up 4 bases and J gave up 1 base, with 9 bases separating them. Germline assignment: CDR1 SGHRS and CDR2 YFSETQ. CDR3 loop: CASSPQGSNQPQHF. CDR3 nucleotide sequence: TGCGCCAGCAGCCCACAGGGAAGCAATCAGCCCCAGCATTTT.

This clone was seen only a few times. The chain has TRBV27 and TRBJ2-7, with D possibly matching TRBD1 (5 bases). Germline CDR1 reads MNHEY; CDR2 reads SMNVEV (reference sequence). The CDR3 has 14 amino acids. Between the trimmed V and J ends, which lost 3 bases and 2 bases, there was a span of 11 bases. The CDR3 spells CASSFQGGTYEQYF. The CDR3 DNA follows: TGTGCCAGCAGTTTTCAGGGTGGGACCTACGAGCAGTACTTC.

The chain is built from TRBV30 and TRBJ2-7, with a possible D match to TRBD1 (6 bases). Looked up from germline, CDR1 is GTSNPN and CDR2 is SVGIG (reference sequence). This CDR3 comprises 12 residues. Trimming removed 5 bases from V and 2 bases from J, with 10 bases in between. This CDR3 is CAWGDTAYEQYF. CDR3 DNA: TGTGCCTGGGGGGACACTGCCTACGAGCAGTACTTC.

V is TRBV12-5 and J is TRBJ1-2, with a possible D match to TRBD1 (5 bases). CDR3 length: 14 amino acids. Trimming left V 2 bases short and J 2 bases short, with 9 bases between. Germline CDR1 reads LGHNT; CDR2 reads FRNRAP. CDR3 bases: TGTGCTAGTGGTTTGAAGCAGGGAAACTATGGCTACACCTTC. This encodes CASGLKQGNYGYTF.

This chain uses TRBV19 with TRBJ1-6; D is perhaps TRBD1 (6 bases). CDR3 length equals 15 residues. V shed 5 bases and J shed 7 bases, with 15 bases lying between them. The germline gives CDR1 LNHDA, CDR2 SQIVND (reference sequence). The CDR3 DNA follows: TGTGCCAGTAGTTTTCGGACAGTATCGAATTCACCCCTCCACTTT. Its translation: CASSFRTVSNSPLHF.

The V and J genes are TRBV6-1 and TRBJ2-5, with 7 bases that match TRBD1. There are 17 residues in the CDR3. Germline values: CDR1 MNHNS, CDR2 SASEGT. V was pared by 2 bases and J by 5 bases, with 14 bases of the junction left unmatched. The CDR3 reads CASSEPTGSSWDETQYF. The DNA of the CDR3 is TGTGCCAGCAGTGAACCGACAGGGTCGTCGTGGGATGAGACCCAGTACTTC.

The chain couples TRBV11-3 to TRBJ2-3; 7 nucleotides line up with TRBD2. This CDR3 comprises 14 residues. The ends lost 6 bases at V and 3 bases at J; junction bases unmatched: 6. The germline CDR1 and CDR2 sequences are SGHNT and YENEEA. The CDR3 DNA follows: TGTGCCAGCAGTACCGGGGGGAGGACAGATACGCAGTATTTT. This encodes CASSTGGRTDTQYF.

The table lists this clone with a few counts. This chain links TRBV4-1 with TRBJ1-6, with 7 bases aligning to TRBD1. Germline V gene lookup returns CDR1 MGHRA and CDR2 YSYEKL. CDR3 length: 14 residues. The V and J ends lost 5 bases and 7 bases, in that order; junction bases with no gene match: 5. CDR3 in amino acids: CASSTRQGNSPLHF. CDR3 in DNA: TGCGCCAGCAGCACCAGACAGGGAAATTCACCCCTCCACTTT.

This chain uses TRBV11-2 with TRBJ2-1; D ambiguous. V lost 6 bases and J lost 3, with 18 bases in between. The germline V gene encodes CDR1 SGHAT and CDR2 FQNNGV. The CDR3 spans 16 residues. CDR3 DNA: TGTGCCAGCAGAGATGTAAACTGTCCTGACTACAATGAGCAGTTCTTC. Its protein product is CASRDVNCPDYNEQFF.

J is TRBJ2-7 and V is TRBV7-9; 7 nucleotides line up with TRBD2. Looked up from germline, CDR1 is SEHNR and CDR2 is FQNEAQ (reference sequence). The CDR3 has 16 residues. With 5 bases clipped from V and 2 bases from J, the junction kept 12 bases outside the gene matches. DNA of the CDR3: TGTGCCAGCAGCCCGGCGGGAGACACCGGCACCTACGAGCAGTACTTC. Encoded protein: CASSPAGDTGTYEQYF.

This clone was seen a few times. The chain carries TRBV4-1 and TRBJ1-1, with D possibly matching TRBD1 (5 bases). From germline, CDR1 is MGHRA and CDR2 YSYEKL. V was pared by 0 bases and J by 5 bases, with 13 bases between. This CDR3 is 15 amino acids long. The CDR3 DNA reads TGCGCCAGCAGCCAAGATCGCAGGGTGTGGACTGAAGCTTTCTTT. It specifies CASSQDRRVWTEAFF.

The genes are TRBV28 and TRBJ1-5; D possibly corresponds to TRBD1 (5 bases). V was trimmed by 6 bases and J by 2 bases, leaving 14 bases between them. Germline V CDR1 and CDR2: MDHEN, SYDVKM. This CDR3 is 15 amino acids long. CDR3 DNA: TGTGCCAGCAGGGCGGAGGGGAAGGGCAATCAGCCCCAGCATTTT. It translates to CASRAEGKGNQPQHF.

The sample holds a few counts of this clone. The chain joins TRBV4-2 to TRBJ1-2; D is ambiguous. The germline V gene has CDR1 LGHNA and CDR2 YNFKEQ. The CDR3 runs to 17 residues. V lost 1 base to trimming and J lost 7 bases, with 22 bases between them. For the CDR3, the DNA is TGTGCCAGCAGCCAAGGAACGGGAAGACTGGGTAAGGGTGGCTACACCTTC. It specifies CASSQGTGRLGKGGYTF.

This clone was seen a few times. The chain has TRBV6-4 and TRBJ1-3; D gene uncertain. V was clipped by 5 bases and J by 0 bases, with 11 bases between them. There are 15 residues in the CDR3. Germline assignment: CDR1 MRHNA and CDR2 SNTAGT. CDR3 sequence (DNA): TGTGCCAGCAGTAATCCGAAGAGCTCTGGAAACACCATATATTTT. As protein: CASSNPKSSGNTIYF.

This chain connects TRBV7-2 to TRBJ1-2, with 12 bases lining up with TRBD1. The CDR3 length is 16 residues. Germline trimming cut 5 bases from V and 4 bases from J; bases unmatched to any gene: 8. The germline V gene has CDR1 SGHTA and CDR2 FQGNSA. In nucleotides, the CDR3 is TGTGCCAGCAGCCCGAGGGACAGGGGGCCCGGCTATGGCTACACCTTC. This codes for CASSPRDRGPGYGYTF.

The V call is TRBV11-2, the J call TRBJ1-3, with D maybe TRBD1 (5 bases). The CDR3 has 15 amino acids. Trimming removed 5 bases from V and 2 bases from J, with 13 bases in between. The germline CDR1 and CDR2 sequences are SGHAT and FQNNGV. The chain's CDR3 is CASSQGDIAGNTIYF. The DNA for the CDR3 is TGTGCCAGCAGCCAAGGGGATATCGCTGGAAACACCATATATTTT. Complete variable domain (other parts from reference TRBV11-2 and TRBJ1-3): EAGVAQSPRYKIIEKRQSVAFWCNPISGHATLYWYQQILGQGPKLLIQFQNNGVVDDSQLPKDRFSAERLKGVDSTLKIQPAKLEDSAVYLCASSQGDIAGNTIYFGEGSWLTVV.

This chain connects TRBV9 to TRBJ1-6; 7 bases are a match to TRBD1. Trimming cost V 3 bases and J 10 bases; bases outside gene matches: 4. The CDR3 loop spans 13 amino acids. Per the germline V gene, CDR1 is SGDLS and CDR2 is YYNGEE. CDR3 bases: TGTGCCAGCAGCGAGGGACAGCGGTCACCCCTCCACTTT. Translating gives CASSEGQRSPLHF.